This T cell receptor beta chain comes out of a study of T cell repertoires in cytomegalovirus infection (dated by TCRdb to about 2019). For context, the study as a whole: Recently identified HLA-C-restricted CMV epitopes, whose presentation resists viral immunomodulation, were targeted by peptide stimulations together with well-studied HLA-B-restricted epitopes. Donor HLA type was relevant to the analysis, as public TCR beta signatures indicated carriage of CMV infection together with the matching HLA type.

The data were produced on an Illumina HiSeq 1500. TCRdb ran its own pipeline on the public reads, namely fastp trimming at Q25 and MiXCR clone calling, and kept in-frame beta chains. Each entry merges the rows of one CDR3 protein and shows their most common DNA and genes. This sample gives some 130,000 distinct CDR3 sequences in total; 32% of them show up just once. Of the sample, roughly 51% is held by the ten largest clones. Remarks on this clonotype: No cognate antigen has been identified for it. There are no base qualities to consult, and no much larger clone falls within one base.

The sample's treatment or condition, from its label and the paper: in vitro stimulation with specific CMV peptide epitopes to enrich CMV-specific T cells. Results the study describes overall, beyond this receptor: The ex vivo response was dominated by HLA-C-restricted CMV-specific TCR beta clonotypes, which also provided the single most frequent clonotype in two of eight donors. In both this cohort and an independent roughly 350-donor cohort, the cumulative frequency of public TCR beta family members distinguished carriers of CMV infection plus the relevant HLA type.

From the cysteine through the phenylalanine, the CDR3 covers 13 amino acids. Only the CDR3 region is kept as DNA, spanning 39 bases read in frame from base 1. From the germline V gene, CDR1 is MDHEN and CDR2 is SYDVKM. V gives up 4 bases and J gives up 0 bases, and the segment between their germline ends measures 7 bases. Recombination connected TRBV28 to TRBJ2-7; no D gene is confidently identified. The clonotype originates from a human donor in good health (CMV status not recorded). Some clones in this sample may be carry-over from other donors' samples. The source material was CD8+ T cells from cultured PBMCs, sampled from culture after CMV antigen stimulation. The nucleotides read TGTGCCAGCAGTTCTCTTAACTCCTACGAGCAGTACTTC. Its translation is CASSSLNSYEQYF.